A single sample gave rise to the 25 T cell receptor beta chains below, sequenced in a study of shared clonotypes between healthy human individuals (dated by TCRdb to 2020 to 2021). The library was obtained by the immunoSEQ multiplex PCR assay. Sourced from immuneACCESS, this table was stored by TCRdb with only in-frame sequences that have V and J called. A share of the clones is absent; for the studies checked, an unresolved V gene accounts for under half, and the remainder has no known explanation. The sample profile shows over 950,000 clones; approximately 75% of them were found once. Of the sample, roughly 0.82% is held by the ten largest clones. The sample was memory CD4+ T cells from PBMCs. Sample cell subset or site, as interpreted from the label and publication: CD45RA-negative fraction. These receptors came from a young man in good health. Some clones in this sample may be carry-over from other donors' samples.

V usage is TRBV5-1 and J usage is TRBJ2-1; 10 bases are shared with TRBD2. Germline CDR1 is SGHRS and CDR2 is YFSETQ. Germline trimming cut 4 bases from V and 9 bases from J; bases unmatched to any gene: 10. The CDR3 runs to 15 residues. The CDR3 loop reads CASSQAGGPPGEQFF. The CDR3 coding sequence is TGCGCCAGCAGCCAAGCGGGAGGGCCTCCCGGTGAGCAGTTCTTC.

As to this clone: The junction and the germline gene differ at one end; a read error may be behind it. The chain has TRBV6-1 and TRBJ1-1, with a weak D call TRBD1 (5 bases). This CDR3 has 14 residues. Germline-derived CDR1 and CDR2 are MNHNS and SASEGT. CDR3 sequence (DNA): TGTGCCAGCAGTGAATGGGTTCACGGGGGGACGGGCGCCTTT. Protein: CASSEWVHGGTGAF.

The chain carries TRBV7-9 and TRBJ2-1; D call uncertain. The CDR3 is made up of 11 amino acids. Per germline, CDR1 SEHNR and CDR2 FQNEAQ (reference sequence). The V gene lost 5 bases and the J gene lost 11 bases, with 10 bases spanning the gap. The DNA of the CDR3 is TGTGCCAGCAGCGTACTACAGAAGCAGTTCTTC. This gives the protein CASSVLQKQFF.

As regards this clone: This sequence is one base from a far larger clone and is likely a read error. This sample includes further DNA sequences coding for the same CDR3. The chain combines TRBV11-2 with TRBJ2-3; 7 nucleotides agree with TRBD2. The ends lost 1 base at V and 6 bases at J; junction bases unmatched: 7. The germline gives CDR1 SGHAT, CDR2 FQNNGV. This CDR3 contains 15 residues. In DNA form, the CDR3 reads TGTGCCAGCAGCTTAGCGGGGGGACTCACGGATACGCAGTATTTT. This encodes CASSLAGGLTDTQYF.

In nucleotides, the CDR3 is TGTGCCAGCAGTCTCATTACAGGGTTTGAACACGTCAATGAGCAGTTCTTC. Translation gives CASSLITGFEHVNEQFF. The rearrangement joins TRBV28 to TRBJ2-1, with D possibly matching TRBD1 (6 bases). CDR1 MDHEN and CDR2 SYDVKM come from the germline V gene. This CDR3 has 17 residues. V was shortened by 5 bases and J by 6 bases, with 23 bases between the two germline ends. Together with reference TRBV28 and TRBJ2-1, the CDR3 gives the full variable domain: DVKVTQSSRYLVKRTGEKVFLECVQDMDHENMFWYRQDPGLGLRLIYFSYDVKMKEKGDIPEGYSVSREKKERFSLILESASTNQTSMYLCASSLITGFEHVNEQFFGPGTRLTVL.

This rearrangement joins TRBV7-9 to TRBJ2-6; 7 bases map to TRBD1. CDR1 is SEHNR and CDR2 is FQNEAQ in the germline V gene (reference sequence). The J segment lost 4 bases and the V segment lost 6 bases, leaving 18 bases of the junction unmatched. This CDR3 spans 19 amino acids. In nucleotides, the CDR3 is TGTGCCAGCAGACGAACCGGGACAGAGGGGCTCAAGGGGGCCAACGTCCTGACTTTC. It encodes CASRRTGTEGLKGANVLTF.

This clone was detected only a few times. V and J are TRBV6-5 and TRBJ2-4, with D possibly being TRBD1 (5 bases). The CDR3 length is 14 residues. Germline V gene lookup returns CDR1 MNHEY and CDR2 SVGAGI. V lost 2 bases to trimming and J lost 2 bases, with 7 bases between them. CDR3 nucleotides: TGTGCCAGCAGTTACCAGGGTACCAAAAACATTCAGTACTTC. Amino acid sequence: CASSYQGTKNIQYF.

This clone came up once. The chain's CDR3 is CASRTGGVAYGYTF. Written as DNA, the CDR3 is TGTGCCAGCAGGACAGGGGGTGTGGCCTATGGCTACACCTTC. J is TRBJ1-2 and V is TRBV28; 9 bases align to TRBD1. The germline gives CDR1 MDHEN, CDR2 SYDVKM. CDR3 length equals 14 residues. The J segment lost 4 bases and the V segment lost 6 bases, leaving 6 bases of the junction unmatched.

The CDR3 loop is CASSPGQGEKLFF. The CDR3 DNA is TGTGCCAGCAGCCCGGGACAGGGAGAAAAACTGTTTTTT. The chain joins TRBV7-3 to TRBJ1-4; TRBD1 matches 9 bases. Unmatched junction bases numbered 3, after V lost 5 bases and J lost 8 bases. Looked up from germline, CDR1 is SGHTA and CDR2 is FQGTGA. This CDR3 has 13 amino acids.

This clone was seen once. The V call is TRBV2, the J call TRBJ2-3, with 8 bases that match TRBD2. J was trimmed by 4 bases and V by 6 bases; bases with no gene match: 15. Looked up from germline, CDR1 is SNHLY and CDR2 is FYNNEI. The length of the CDR3 is 17 residues. The CDR3 here is CASSPAYPGGPPDTQYF. CDR3 nucleotides: TGTGCCAGCAGCCCGGCCTATCCGGGAGGGCCACCAGATACGCAGTATTTT.

The CDR3 nucleotides read TGTGCCAGCAGCTCCCGACTAGCGGGAGGCCAAGAGACCCAGTACTTC. Residues: CASSSRLAGGQETQYF. V usage is TRBV7-9 and J usage is TRBJ2-5, with TRBD2 matching over 13 bases. Germline V lookup: CDR1 SEHNR, CDR2 FQNEAQ (reference sequence). V was pared by 4 bases and J by 1 base, with 3 bases of the junction left unmatched. The CDR3 length is 16 residues.

The rearrangement links TRBV7-2 to TRBJ1-2; no firm D call. Germline CDR1 and CDR2: SGHTA and FQGNSA. The CDR3 extends over 14 amino acids. Deletions cut 1 base from V and 8 bases from J, with 14 bases between. In DNA, the CDR3 is TGTGCCAGCAGCTTAGACGGCGGGGTCCGGGGCTACACCTTC. This encodes CASSLDGGVRGYTF.

J is TRBJ2-1 and V is TRBV28, with TRBD2 identical over 13 bases. This CDR3 has 14 residues. The germline V gene encodes CDR1 MDHEN and CDR2 SYDVKM. The V and J ends lost 7 bases and 12 bases, in that order; junction bases with no gene match: 9. The DNA for the CDR3 is TGTGCCAGCACCAGGACTAGCGGGAGAACGGGGCAGTTCTTC. This encodes CASTRTSGRTGQFF.

This chain connects TRBV5-1 to TRBJ1-1; no clear D gene. V was clipped by 0 bases and J by 3 bases, with 9 bases between them. Germline-derived CDR1 and CDR2 are SGHRS and YFSETQ. CDR3 length equals 14 residues. CDR3 nucleotide sequence: TGCGCCAGCAGCTTGGATCGGCAGGACACTGAAGCTTTCTTT. Translating it yields CASSLDRQDTEAFF. The complete variable domain, with remaining parts taken from reference TRBV5-1 and TRBJ1-1, reads KAGVTQTPRYLIKTRGQQVTLSCSPISGHRSVSWYQQTPGQGLQFLFEYFSETQRNKGNFPGRFSGRQFSNSRSEMNVSTLELGDSALYLCASSLDRQDTEAFFGQGTRLTVV.

The genes are TRBV19 and TRBJ1-6; tentative D call: TRBD1 (5 bases). Germline CDR1 and CDR2: LNHDA and SQIVND (reference sequence). The length of the CDR3 is 13 residues. V was shortened by 4 bases and J by 9 bases, with 10 bases between the two germline ends. The CDR3 loop reads CASSTGLASPLHF. In DNA form, the CDR3 reads TGTGCCAGTAGTACAGGGTTGGCTTCACCCCTCCACTTT.

A word on this clone: A far bigger clonotype differs at one base, so this is likely a read error. The chain uses TRBV7-9 and TRBJ2-3; TRBD2 agrees at 9 bases. V lost 5 bases, J lost 1 base, and 4 bases stayed unmatched. Germline CDR1 reads SEHNR; CDR2 reads FQNEAQ (reference sequence). The CDR3 has 15 residues. The CDR3 loop is CASSRGLAGTDTQYF. CDR3 bases: TGTGCCAGCAGCCGGGGACTAGCTGGCACAGATACGCAGTATTTT.

The chain links TRBV9 to TRBJ2-1; D perhaps matches TRBD2 (6 bases). V was shortened by 0 bases and J by 2 bases, with 9 bases between the two germline ends. This CDR3 is built from 15 residues. Germline V gives CDR1 SGDLS, CDR2 YYNGEE. DNA for the CDR3: TGTGCCAGCAGCGTAGCGGGAGAACCCTACAATGAGCAGTTCTTC. As protein: CASSVAGEPYNEQFF.

About this clone: This specimen includes other DNA sequences encoding the same CDR3. The J gene is TRBJ2-5, the V gene TRBV7-8; D is ambiguous. The germline gives CDR1 SGHVS, CDR2 FQNEAQ. The CDR3 is made up of 12 amino acids. The V end lost 3 bases, the J end lost 5 bases, and 7 bases lay between the germline ends. CDR3 coding DNA: TGTGCCAGCAGCTTGGTGGGTGAGACCCAGTACTTC. This encodes CASSLVGETQYF.

Concerning this clone itself: Other nucleotide sequences from this sample produce the same CDR3. This chain uses TRBV27 with TRBJ1-4, with 9 bases fitting TRBD1. CDR3 length: 15 residues. V lost 5 bases, J lost 4 bases, and 5 bases stayed unmatched. The germline V gene encodes CDR1 MNHEY and CDR2 SMNVEV (reference sequence). The CDR3 bases are TGTGCCAGCAGTCCCTGGACAGGGGATAATGAAAAACTGTTTTTT. Amino acid sequence: CASSPWTGDNEKLFF.

V and J are TRBV7-9 and TRBJ2-5; 8 bases match TRBD1. Per germline, CDR1 SEHNR and CDR2 FQNEAQ (reference sequence). V shed 5 bases and J 5 bases; nucleotides not matched to a gene: 7. The CDR3 covers 14 residues. The CDR3: CASSPRQGTETQYF. In DNA form, the CDR3 reads TGTGCCAGCAGCCCTCGACAGGGGACGGAGACCCAGTACTTC.

The chain employs TRBV7-3 and TRBJ2-1; weak D call: TRBD2 (5 bases). V was cut by 5 bases and J by 2 bases, with 16 bases left in between. This CDR3 is 16 amino acids long. Germline V gives CDR1 SGHTA, CDR2 FQGTGA. The CDR3: CASSQLGSSPYNEQFF. In DNA, the CDR3 is TGTGCCAGCAGCCAATTAGGGAGTAGCCCCTACAATGAGCAGTTCTTC.

Only one count was recorded for this clone. V and J are TRBV7-9 and TRBJ2-4, with 13 bases identical to TRBD2. J gave up 6 bases and V 5 bases, and 7 bases lay outside the gene matches. Germline values: CDR1 SEHNR, CDR2 FQNEAQ (reference sequence). This CDR3 has 16 residues. Here the CDR3 reads CASSGTSGKFLNIQYF. The CDR3 DNA sequence: TGTGCCAGCAGCGGGACTAGCGGGAAGTTCTTAAACATTCAGTACTTC.

V gene TRBV30 combines with J gene TRBJ2-3; D may be TRBD1 (5 bases). This CDR3 region has 14 residues. Trimming stripped 0 bases from V and 4 bases from J, with 11 bases between. Germline CDR1 GTSNPN, CDR2 SVGIG (reference sequence). The CDR3 reads CAWSVGRRADTQYF. DNA of the CDR3: TGTGCCTGGAGTGTTGGGCGCAGGGCAGATACGCAGTATTTT.

This clone was seen a single time. This chain links TRBV10-2 with TRBJ1-4; D call uncertain. V was cut by 6 bases and J by 4 bases, with 18 bases left in between. This CDR3 has 16 residues. Germline loops: CDR1 WSHSY, CDR2 SAAADI. The DNA for the CDR3 is TGCGCCAGCAGGAGGCACACGGGGAGTGGTAATGAAAAACTGTTTTTT. Its protein is CASRRHTGSGNEKLFF.

V and J are TRBV2 and TRBJ2-5; 9 bases are shared with TRBD2. CDR3 length: 16 residues. In germline, CDR1 is SNHLY, CDR2 FYNNEI. V was clipped by 8 bases and J by 5 bases; unmatched bases: 15. CDR3 region: CASLLAGLPASETQYF. CDR3 in DNA: TGTGCCAGCCTACTAGCGGGCCTCCCGGCATCGGAGACCCAGTACTTC.